The clone carrying this TCR beta chain was detected many times. The antigen is not known. The data belong to a study of Graves' ophthalmopathy and Graves' hyperthyroidism. Study at large: A follow-up of 18 months without ophthalmopathy meant that hyperthyroidism was stable. Study-wide results and limits: Ophthalmopathy was separated from stable hyperthyroidism by a 13-signature model with 87.88% sensitivity and approximately 81% specificity. Blood contained most expanded thyroid clonotypes exceeding 0.001 frequency.

The V gene end was trimmed by 0 bases and the J gene end by 1 base; junction bases not matched to a gene: 6. Germline-derived CDR1 and CDR2 are SGHTA and FQGNSA. The CDR3 is made up of 16 amino acids. RNA transcripts provided the template for amplifying TCR beta CDR3 regions. HTBI-primed first-round RT-PCR preceded second-round multiplex PCR. TCRdb processed the multiplex PCR reads anew with MiXCR; each CDR3 protein has one entry. This table holds around 1,200,000 distinct CDR3 sequences, about 40% found once. Certain patients, namely those with other autoimmune diseases, uncontrolled infections, pregnancy or lactation, were excluded.

The V call is TRBV7-2, the J call TRBJ2-7, with 7 bases that match TRBD2. The sequence was obtained from an adult man with Graves' hyperthyroidism. Sequenced input: peripheral blood or thyroid tissue (not recorded which). CDR3 bases: TGTGCCAGCAGCTTAGCGGGAGGGACGAATTCCTACGAGCAGTACTTC. Amino acid sequence: CASSLAGGTNSYEQYF.